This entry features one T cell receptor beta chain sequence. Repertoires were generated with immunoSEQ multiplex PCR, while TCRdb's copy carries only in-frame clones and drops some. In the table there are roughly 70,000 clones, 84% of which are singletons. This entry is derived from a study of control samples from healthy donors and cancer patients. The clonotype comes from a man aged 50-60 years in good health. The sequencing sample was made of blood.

CDR3 coding DNA: TGTGCCAGCAGTTTTACTCCTCCCTACGAGCAGTACTTC. Translation gives CASSFTPPYEQYF. This chain connects TRBV12-3 or TRBV12-4 to TRBJ2-7; no definite D call. The V end was cut by 3 bases, the J end by 2 bases, with 8 bases between. CDR3 length equals 13 residues.